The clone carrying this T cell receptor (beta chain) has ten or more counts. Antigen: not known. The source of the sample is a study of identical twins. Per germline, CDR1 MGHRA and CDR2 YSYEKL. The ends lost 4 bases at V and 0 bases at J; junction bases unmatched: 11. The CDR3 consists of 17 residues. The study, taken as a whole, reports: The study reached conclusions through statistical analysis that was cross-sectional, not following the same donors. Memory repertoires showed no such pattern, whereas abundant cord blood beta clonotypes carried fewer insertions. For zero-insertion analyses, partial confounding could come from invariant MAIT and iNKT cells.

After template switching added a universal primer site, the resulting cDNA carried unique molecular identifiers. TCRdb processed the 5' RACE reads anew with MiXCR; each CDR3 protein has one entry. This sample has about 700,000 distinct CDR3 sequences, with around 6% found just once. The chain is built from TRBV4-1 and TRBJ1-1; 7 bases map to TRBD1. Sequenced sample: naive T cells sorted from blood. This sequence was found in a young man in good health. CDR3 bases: TGCGCCAGCAGCCTTCTTCCGGGACAGCTTATGAACACTGAAGCTTTCTTT. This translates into CASSLLPGQLMNTEAFF.